Below are 31 T cell receptor beta chains sequenced from a single sample in a study of cytomegalovirus exposure and HLA in healthy donors. The assay was immunoSEQ multiplex PCR, and TCRdb's table has in-frame clones only and misses some. The data hold 150,000 or so clones, with 86% observed a single time. Sequenced: PBMCs. Every receptor here comes from a man aged 18 to 29 in good health and CMV-seropositive.

The chain combines TRBV19 with TRBJ2-7, with TRBD2 matching over 9 bases. J lost 2 bases, V lost 4 bases, and 12 bases had no gene match. Germline-derived CDR1 and CDR2 are LNHDA and SQIVND (reference sequence). The CDR3 sequence is 17 residues long. The CDR3 sequence is CASSTPGALAGTYEQYF. The CDR3 DNA is TGTGCCAGTAGTACCCCCGGGGCTCTAGCGGGGACCTACGAGCAGTACTTC. The variable domain in full, with the rest retrieved from reference TRBV19 and TRBJ2-7, is DGGITQSPKYLFRKEGQNVTLSCEQNLNHDAMYWYRQDPGQGLRLIYYSQIVNDFQKGDIAEGYSVSREKKESFPLTVTSAQKNPTAFYLCASSTPGALAGTYEQYFGPGTRLTVT.

The V gene is TRBV4-3, the J gene TRBJ2-7, with 8 bases lining up with TRBD2. The V segment lost 0 bases and the J segment 5 bases; nucleotides outside the gene matches: 9. Germline V lookup: CDR1 LGHNA, CDR2 YSLEER. This CDR3 is 16 amino acids long. The CDR3 nucleotides are TGCGCCAGCAGCCAAGATCGGGGGGGGGTTAGAGACGAGCAGTACTTC. Encoded protein: CASSQDRGGVRDEQYF.

V and J are TRBV4-3 and TRBJ2-5; D is possibly TRBD2 (5 bases). The length of the CDR3 is 15 residues. Germline CDR1 LGHNA, CDR2 YSLEER. The germline V and J ends were trimmed by 1 base and 5 bases, with 14 bases remaining between them. CDR3 amino acids: CASSQAEGSPETQYF. CDR3 nucleotide sequence: TGCGCCAGCAGCCAAGCCGAGGGATCTCCGGAGACCCAGTACTTC.

V is TRBV5-1 and J is TRBJ2-7, with D maybe TRBD2 (5 bases). V dropped 4 bases and J dropped 3 bases, with 14 bases sitting between them. CDR3 size: 14 residues. The germline V gene encodes CDR1 SGHRS and CDR2 YFSETQ. CDR3 in amino acids: CASSAGPDYYEQYF. CDR3 bases: TGCGCCAGCAGCGCGGGTCCCGACTACTACGAGCAGTACTTC.

V and J are TRBV7-2 and TRBJ2-7; 7 nucleotides align to TRBD2. Germline CDR1 and CDR2: SGHTA and FQGNSA. The CDR3 extends over 14 amino acids. Germline trimming cut 5 bases from V and 4 bases from J; bases unmatched to any gene: 8. CDR3 in DNA: TGTGCCAGCAGCATAAGCCCTAGCGGTTACGAGCAGTACTTC. Translation: CASSISPSGYEQYF.

V and J are TRBV19 and TRBJ2-1; 13 bases line up with TRBD2. Germline V lookup: CDR1 LNHDA, CDR2 SQIVND (reference sequence). The CDR3 is 16 amino acids. Trimming at V came to 4 bases and at J to 2 bases, leaving 2 bases not matched to a gene. The CDR3 sequence is CASSRGTSGAYNEQFF. CDR3 coding DNA: TGTGCCAGTAGTAGGGGGACTAGCGGGGCCTACAATGAGCAGTTCTTC.

V is TRBV7-9 and J is TRBJ1-6; 9 bases map to TRBD1. The CDR3 length is 14 residues. The J segment lost 12 bases and the V segment lost 4 bases, leaving 7 bases of the junction unmatched. Germline-derived CDR1 and CDR2 are SEHNR and FQNEAQ (reference sequence). The CDR3: CASSSATGGQPLHF. DNA of the CDR3: TGTGCCAGCAGCTCGGCGACAGGGGGACAACCCCTCCACTTT.

The chain employs TRBV2 and TRBJ1-5, with D tentatively TRBD1 (6 bases). Looked up from germline, CDR1 is SNHLY and CDR2 is FYNNEI. Trimming shortened V by 5 bases and J by 4 bases, and 21 bases separated the two germline ends. This CDR3 has 17 residues. The CDR3 DNA follows: TGTGCCAGCAGTCCCCCCCGGGGGGGCGGTCAGAATCAGCCCCAGCATTTT. This sequence encodes CASSPPRGGGQNQPQHF.

This rearrangement joins TRBV28 to TRBJ1-2; 10 bases are shared with TRBD1. The germline gives CDR1 MDHEN, CDR2 SYDVKM. The J segment lost 8 bases and the V segment lost 2 bases, leaving 8 bases of the junction unmatched. The CDR3 has 15 residues. CDR3 nucleotides: TGTGCCAGCAGTTTACTCCTAGGACAGGGGGAAGGCTACACCTTC. Translation: CASSLLLGQGEGYTF.

The CDR3 bases are TGTGCCAGCTCAAATAGCGGGAGAACAAACAATGAGCAGTTCTTC. Protein product: CASSNSGRTNNEQFF. This chain joins TRBV18 and TRBJ2-1; 9 bases line up with TRBD2. CDR1 is KGHSH, CDR2 LQKENI, per germline. The CDR3 runs 15 residues. V trimming: 5 bases; J trimming: 5 bases; junction bases outside the gene matches: 7. Variable domain in full (rest from reference TRBV18 and TRBJ2-1): NAGVMQNPRHLVRRRGQEARLRCSPMKGHSHVYWYRQLPEEGLKFMVYLQKENIIDESGMPKERFSAEFPKEGPSILRIQQVVRGDSAAYFCASSNSGRTNNEQFFGPGTRLTVL.

The chain recombines TRBV5-1 with TRBJ2-3; the D is unclear. Germline V gene sequence: CDR1 SGHRS, CDR2 YFSETQ. This CDR3 comprises 14 residues. V lost 3 bases, J lost 1 base, and 9 bases lay in between. CDR3 nucleotide sequence: TGCGCCAGCAGCTCTGACACAGGCACAGATACGCAGTATTTT. Its translation: CASSSDTGTDTQYF. Full variable domain (rest looked up from reference TRBV5-1 and TRBJ2-3): KAGVTQTPRYLIKTRGQQVTLSCSPISGHRSVSWYQQTPGQGLQFLFEYFSETQRNKGNFPGRFSGRQFSNSRSEMNVSTLELGDSALYLCASSSDTGTDTQYFGPGTRLTVL.

CDR3 coding DNA: TGTGCCAGCTCACCAACAGGAATGGGCGAGCAGTACTTC. Its translation: CASSPTGMGEQYF. The rearrangement links TRBV18 to TRBJ2-7; TRBD1 is a possible D gene (5 bases). CDR3 length: 13 residues. Germline V lookup: CDR1 KGHSH, CDR2 LQKENI. V lost 2 bases and J 6 bases, leaving 11 bases between the germline ends.

This chain joins TRBV5-1 and TRBJ1-1; D unresolved. CDR3 length: 15 amino acids. The germline V gene encodes CDR1 SGHRS and CDR2 YFSETQ. Trimming took 4 bases from V and 1 from J, leaving 14 bases between them. CDR3 residues: CASSPGGVWNTEAFF. CDR3 coding DNA: TGCGCCAGCAGCCCGGGCGGGGTATGGAACACTGAAGCTTTCTTT.

The CDR3 DNA sequence: TGCGCCAGCAGCTTGATCCCTAGCGGGGGTGGCCTAGCCAAAAACATTCAGTACTTC. This sequence encodes CASSLIPSGGGLAKNIQYF. The chain employs TRBV5-1 and TRBJ2-4, with 10 positions matching TRBD2. From germline, CDR1 is SGHRS and CDR2 YFSETQ. CDR3 size: 19 residues. Losses at the gene ends were 1 base for V and 0 bases for J; bases not matched to a gene: 10.

The chain recombines TRBV18 with TRBJ2-5; 10 nucleotides align to TRBD1. There are 15 residues in the CDR3. CDR1 KGHSH and CDR2 LQKENI come from the germline V gene. V shed 3 bases and J 4 bases; nucleotides not matched to a gene: 5. CDR3 sequence: CASSPETGGRETQYF. The CDR3 nucleotides read TGTGCCAGCTCACCTGAGACAGGGGGCAGAGAGACCCAGTACTTC.

V gene TRBV30 combines with J gene TRBJ1-5; D is undetermined. Germline CDR1 GTSNPN, CDR2 SVGIG (reference sequence). V lost 1 base and J lost 0, with 7 bases in between. The CDR3 has 14 amino acids. The CDR3 DNA reads as TGTGCCTGGAGTGGGCAGATTAGCAATCAGCCCCAGCATTTT. Amino acids: CAWSGQISNQPQHF.

The gene calls are TRBV19 and TRBJ1-5; a possible D gene is TRBD1 (6 bases). V shed 7 bases and J shed 7 bases, with 17 bases lying between them. The V gene's germline CDR1 is LNHDA and CDR2 SQIVND (reference sequence). The length of the CDR3 is 14 residues. CDR3 nucleotide sequence: TGTGCCAGTACCAACACAGGGAGTCGGCAGCCCCAGCATTTT. Its protein product is CASTNTGSRQPQHF.

The sample holds a few counts of this clone. The CDR3 here is CAWSEGWDREAFF. As DNA, the CDR3 is TGTGCCTGGAGTGAAGGCTGGGACAGGGAAGCTTTCTTT. The chain combines TRBV30 with TRBJ1-1; 8 bases agree with TRBD1. Germline values: CDR1 GTSNPN, CDR2 SVGIG (reference sequence). The trim removed 1 base at V and 8 bases at J, leaving 6 bases unmatched. This CDR3 is built from 13 residues.

DNA of the CDR3: TGTGCCAGCACCATTTCCATTACTAGCGTTGATACGCAGTATTTT. It encodes CASTISITSVDTQYF. V and J are TRBV5-8 and TRBJ2-3; the match to TRBD2 covers 7 bases. V trimming: 6 bases; J trimming: 6 bases; junction bases outside the gene matches: 13. The CDR3 totals 15 residues. Germline CDR1 is SGHTS and CDR2 is YDEGEE.

This clone was picked up a small number of times. V usage is TRBV5-1 and J usage is TRBJ1-2; 8 bases are shared with TRBD1. The J segment lost 8 bases and the V segment lost 3 bases, leaving 6 bases of the junction unmatched. CDR3 length: 13 amino acids. CDR1 and CDR2 (germline): SGHRS, YFSETQ. CDR3 sequence: CASSSEGQEGYTF. The CDR3, as DNA: TGCGCCAGCAGCTCGGAGGGACAGGAAGGCTACACCTTC.

This chain connects TRBV2 to TRBJ1-2; D unresolved. Trimming cost V 5 bases and J 5 bases, with 12 bases left between them. CDR3 length: 13 residues. Per germline, CDR1 SNHLY and CDR2 FYNNEI. CDR3 loop: CASSQGRSYGYTF. The CDR3 nucleotides are TGTGCCAGCAGTCAAGGGAGGAGTTATGGCTACACCTTC.

The genes are TRBV10-2 and TRBJ1-4; no firm D call. CDR3 length equals 13 residues. The germline V and J ends were trimmed by 4 bases and 4 bases, with 7 bases remaining between them. Looked up from germline, CDR1 is WSHSY and CDR2 is SAAADI. CDR3 loop: CASSGHFNEKLFF. DNA for the CDR3: TGCGCCAGCAGTGGACATTTTAATGAAAAACTGTTTTTT.

V is TRBV6-6 and J is TRBJ2-7; D possibly corresponds to TRBD1 (5 bases). This CDR3 spans 14 amino acids. The germline CDR1 and CDR2 sequences are MNHNY and SVGAGI (reference sequence). The germline V and J ends were trimmed by 8 bases and 0 bases, with 14 bases remaining between them. The CDR3 loop is CASGAGGSSYEQYF. The CDR3 coding sequence is TGTGCCAGCGGGGCTGGCGGAAGCTCCTACGAGCAGTACTTC.

The chain employs TRBV18 and TRBJ2-3, with TRBD1 matching over 8 bases. The CDR3 runs to 15 residues. CDR1 and CDR2 from the germline V gene are KGHSH and LQKENI. V dropped 1 base and J dropped 6; count of bases not matched to a gene: 6. The CDR3 reads CASSPRQGPQDTQYF. The DNA for the CDR3 is TGTGCCAGCTCACCACGACAGGGGCCGCAGGATACGCAGTATTTT.

The chain recombines TRBV7-9 with TRBJ1-5, with a tentative D call TRBD1 (5 bases). Trimming left V 1 base short and J 1 base short, with 8 bases between. The V gene's germline CDR1 is SEHNR and CDR2 FQNEAQ (reference sequence). The CDR3 has 15 amino acids. The CDR3 nucleotides read TGTGCCAGCAGCTTAGTTGGGGGGAGCAATCAGCCCCAGCATTTT. Translated: CASSLVGGSNQPQHF.

The chain carries TRBV7-3 and TRBJ2-6; 7 positions match TRBD2. The germline gives CDR1 SGHTA, CDR2 FQGTGA. The CDR3 is 16 residues long. Trimming took 5 bases from V and 3 from J; bases not matched to a gene: 7. The CDR3 nucleotides read TGTGCCAGCAGCCGGACGGCGGGGGTTGGGGCCAACGTCCTGACTTTC. It specifies CASSRTAGVGANVLTF.

The chain recombines TRBV21-1 with TRBJ2-3; no check of the table's D call, TRBD2, against the DNA was made. TRBV21-1 is a pseudogene segment. The CDR3 spans 15 residues. Here the CDR3 reads CASSTGRGGTDTQYF. CDR3 DNA: TGTGCCAGCAGCACGGGGCGGGGGGGCACAGATACGCAGTATTTT.

The V and J genes are TRBV2 and TRBJ2-7, with D unclear. Germline CDR1 SNHLY, CDR2 FYNNEI. Trimming removed 10 bases at V and 5 bases at J, with 18 bases between. The CDR3 totals 13 residues. The CDR3 nucleotides are TGTGCCACAGCATCGTCGAACCGGGACGAGCAGTACTTC. It yields the protein CATASSNRDEQYF.

The chain uses TRBV29-1 and TRBJ2-6; no clear D. The CDR3 has 13 residues. Trimming shortened V by 5 bases and J by 3 bases, and 8 bases separated the two germline ends. Per the germline V gene, CDR1 is SQVTM and CDR2 is ANQGSEA. Here the CDR3 reads CSVYRSGANVLTF. CDR3 bases: TGCAGCGTTTATCGTAGTGGGGCCAACGTCCTGACTTTC. The whole variable domain, remainder taken from reference TRBV29-1 and TRBJ2-6, is SAVISQKPSRDICQRGTSLTIQCQVDSQVTMMFWYRQQPGQSLTLIATANQGSEATYESGFVIDKFPISRPNLTFSTLTVSNMSPEDSSIYLCSVYRSGANVLTFGAGSRLTVL.

The genes are TRBV5-1 and TRBJ2-3; 9 nucleotides line up with TRBD2. The CDR3 has 17 amino acids. The trim removed 6 bases at V and 2 bases at J, leaving 13 bases unmatched. The germline gives CDR1 SGHRS, CDR2 YFSETQ. As DNA, the CDR3 is TGCGCCAGCACCCTGGGGGCTGGCGGGGGGGCCACAGATACGCAGTATTTT. It yields the protein CASTLGAGGGATDTQYF.

The gene calls are TRBV19 and TRBJ2-1; possibly TRBD2 for D (6 bases). The germline V gene has CDR1 LNHDA and CDR2 SQIVND (reference sequence). Trimming cost V 3 bases and J 10 bases, with 7 bases left between them. CDR3 size: 11 residues. Written as DNA, the CDR3 is TGTGCCAGTAGTATGGGAGGAGAGCAGTTCTTC. This gives the protein CASSMGGEQFF.